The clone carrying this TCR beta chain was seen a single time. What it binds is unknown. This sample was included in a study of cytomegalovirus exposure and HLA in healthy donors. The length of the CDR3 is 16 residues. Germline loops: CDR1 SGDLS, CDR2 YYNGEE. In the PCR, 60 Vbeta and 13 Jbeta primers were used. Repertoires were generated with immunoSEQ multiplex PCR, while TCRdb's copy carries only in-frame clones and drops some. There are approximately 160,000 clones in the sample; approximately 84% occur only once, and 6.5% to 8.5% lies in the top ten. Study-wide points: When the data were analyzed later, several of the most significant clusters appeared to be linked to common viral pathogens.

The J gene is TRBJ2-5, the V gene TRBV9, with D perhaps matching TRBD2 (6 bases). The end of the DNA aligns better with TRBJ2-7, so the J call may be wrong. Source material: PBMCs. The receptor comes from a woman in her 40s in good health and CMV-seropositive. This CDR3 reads CASSVGHSGTSYEQYF. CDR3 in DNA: TGTGCCAGCAGCGTAGGGCATAGCGGAACCTCCTACGAGCAGTACTTC.